This TCR beta chain was identified in a study of T cells after yellow fever vaccination. This clonotype came up many times. The CDR3 is made up of 14 amino acids. Germline-derived CDR1 and CDR2 are SGHTA and FQGNSA. Trimming left V 5 bases short and J 3 bases short, with 11 bases between. TCRdb independently ran MiXCR on the 5' RACE reads; one entry per CDR3 protein. The table lists roughly 120,000 distinct CDR3 sequences, around 8% of them singletons. The V call is TRBV7-2, the J call TRBJ2-1; tentatively, D is TRBD1 (6 bases). Specimen: CD8+ T cells sorted from PBMCs, collected 45 days after the yellow fever booster vaccination. This TCR was sampled from a man aged 25 to 40 who received the YFV17D yellow fever vaccine. The CDR3 reads CASSHGTIYNEQFF. DNA of the CDR3: TGTGCCAGCAGCCACGGGACAATCTACAATGAGCAGTTCTTC.